This T cell receptor (beta chain) was recorded in a study of identifying expanded T cells in peripheral blood. The study's findings and limits: Over approximately two and four weeks, about 15 and 19 clones changed, versus 1.2 between replicates. Variance in clone template counts between roughly two-week samples significantly increased with total template count across all healthy donors.

Measured with immunoSEQ multiplex PCR; TCRdb has only the in-frame clones, and not every one. The sample has around 130,000 clones, roughly 90% seen once; the top ten hold more than 7%. The CDR3 covers 13 residues. The germline V and J ends were trimmed by 6 bases and 2 bases, with 8 bases remaining between them. As regards this clone: Its antigen is not known.

The receptor was isolated from a person aged 18 to 75 in good health. The specimen sequenced was blood. The chain recombines TRBV23-1 with TRBJ1-5; D is uncertain. TRBV23-1 is given ORF status, its function remaining uncertain. The CDR3 is CASRKQGNQPQHF. The DNA of the CDR3 is TGCGCCAGCAGAAAGCAGGGCAATCAGCCCCAGCATTTT.